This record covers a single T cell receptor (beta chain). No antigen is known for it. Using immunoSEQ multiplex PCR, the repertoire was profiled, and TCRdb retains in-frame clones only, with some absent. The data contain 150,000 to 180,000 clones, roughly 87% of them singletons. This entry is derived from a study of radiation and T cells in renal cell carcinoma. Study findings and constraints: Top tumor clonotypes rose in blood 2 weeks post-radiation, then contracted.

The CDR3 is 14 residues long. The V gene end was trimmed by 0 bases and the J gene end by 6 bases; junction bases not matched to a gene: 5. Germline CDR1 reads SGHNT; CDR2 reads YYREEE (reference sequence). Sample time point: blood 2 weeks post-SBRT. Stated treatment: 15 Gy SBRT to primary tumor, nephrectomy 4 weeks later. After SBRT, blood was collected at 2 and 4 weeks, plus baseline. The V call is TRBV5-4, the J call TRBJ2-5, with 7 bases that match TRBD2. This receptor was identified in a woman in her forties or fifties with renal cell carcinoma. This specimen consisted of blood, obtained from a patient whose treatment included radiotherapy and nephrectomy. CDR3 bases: TGTGCCAGCAGCTTGGCCGGGGAGGGTCAGACCCAGTACTTC. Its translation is CASSLAGEGQTQYF.